This TCR beta chain was retrieved from a study of regulatory T cells in long-lasting Graves disease. General observations from the study: With persistent disease, TRBV28, TRBJ1-2 and TRBJ2-5 were the favored segments. New patients shared 800 to 1,000 public clonotypes, and persistent patients shared more, with over 2,500.

Stated time point: persistent/refractory GD, antithyroid drugs over 5 years with positive TRAb. Isolated PBMC RNA provided the starting material for the TCR library. Peripheral blood, 8.5 to 9.5 milliliters per patient, was collected in EDTA tubes. The V segment lost 5 bases and the J segment 0 bases; nucleotides outside the gene matches: 6. This CDR3 contains 16 residues. Germline V gene data show CDR1 as MNHEY and CDR2 as SMNVEV (reference sequence). Remarks on this clonotype: The antigen is not known.

For TCR beta, libraries came from iRepertoire HTBI primers and Arm-PCR of CDR3 regions. Via MiXCR, TCRdb re-called the multiplex PCR reads, giving one row per CDR3 protein. The data contain 420,000 or so distinct CDR3 sequences, 23% of them seen just once; the ten biggest clones take up around 26%. Sequenced here: peripheral blood mononuclear cells (PBMCs), sampled when the disease was refractory, from a patient treated with antithyroid drugs. This chain uses TRBV27 with TRBJ2-2; 7 bases align to TRBD1. This receptor was taken from a female donor with Graves disease. CDR3 in amino acids: CASSLLGTANTGELFF. The CDR3 region has the DNA TGTGCCAGCAGTCTGCTGGGGACAGCGAACACCGGGGAGCTGTTTTTT.